Listed below are T cell receptor beta chains from one sample, sequenced in a study of T cell clusters in autoimmune cytopenias. TCRdb re-called the multiplex PCR reads; one entry per CDR3 protein, DNA not given. The sample table includes 4,500 to 7,000 distinct CDR3 sequences. The material sequenced was peripheral blood. Receptor source: a human donor with an autoimmune cytopenia or autoimmune hepatitis (not recorded which). Each CDR3 is given with its conserved first and last residue. Each record gives: clone size, V gene, J gene, CDR3 protein. Rows may omit the clone size; those that give it use once, few, many or a size class.

>.|TRBV4-3|TRBJ2-1
CASSQELADYNEQFF
>.|TRBV5-1|TRBJ2-7
CASSPTSGDYEQYF
>.|TRBV4-3|TRBJ2-1
CASSQAPWGGRYNEQFF
>medium-sized|TRBV6-5|TRBJ2-7
CASRPGLANYEQYF
>.|TRBV20-1|TRBJ2-1
CSAKGIIRYNEQFF
>.|TRBV10-3|TRBJ2-7
CAISKGLAGGMGGIEQYF
>.|TRBV7-9|TRBJ2-2
CASPSVTGGLGTGELFF
>.|TRBV5-3|TRBJ1-6
CASSPRAGGSSPLHF
>medium-sized|TRBV6-1|TRBJ2-1
CASSELAGGYNEQFF
>.|TRBV20-1|TRBJ1-4
CSEGIMTGDEKLFF
>.|TRBV5-4|TRBJ1-1
CASSGRDRASTEAFF
>.|TRBV7-9|TRBJ2-5
CASSLTSGGARETQYF
>.|TRBV21-1|TRBJ1-4
CASSKPGRGKTVF